This record looks at one T cell receptor (beta chain) sequence and its context. Assay: immunoSEQ multiplex PCR; the TCRdb copy retains only in-frame clones and omits some. The sample yields more than 150,000 clones, just under 80% seen once. The germline V gene has CDR1 LGHDT and CDR2 YNNKEL (reference sequence). The CDR3 contains 15 residues. V dropped 3 bases and J dropped 4; count of bases not matched to a gene: 7. This entry is derived from a study of blood T cell repertoires in COVID-19. This sequence joins TRBV3-1 (or the pseudogene TRBV3-2) and TRBJ1-2; TRBD1 aligns across 8 bases. Material for sequencing was peripheral blood. This receptor was taken from a woman aged 80 or older with active or convalescent COVID-19. The CDR3 protein is CASSHRDRGRYGYTF. CDR3 bases: TGTGCCAGCAGCCATCGTGACAGGGGCCGCTATGGCTACACCTTC.